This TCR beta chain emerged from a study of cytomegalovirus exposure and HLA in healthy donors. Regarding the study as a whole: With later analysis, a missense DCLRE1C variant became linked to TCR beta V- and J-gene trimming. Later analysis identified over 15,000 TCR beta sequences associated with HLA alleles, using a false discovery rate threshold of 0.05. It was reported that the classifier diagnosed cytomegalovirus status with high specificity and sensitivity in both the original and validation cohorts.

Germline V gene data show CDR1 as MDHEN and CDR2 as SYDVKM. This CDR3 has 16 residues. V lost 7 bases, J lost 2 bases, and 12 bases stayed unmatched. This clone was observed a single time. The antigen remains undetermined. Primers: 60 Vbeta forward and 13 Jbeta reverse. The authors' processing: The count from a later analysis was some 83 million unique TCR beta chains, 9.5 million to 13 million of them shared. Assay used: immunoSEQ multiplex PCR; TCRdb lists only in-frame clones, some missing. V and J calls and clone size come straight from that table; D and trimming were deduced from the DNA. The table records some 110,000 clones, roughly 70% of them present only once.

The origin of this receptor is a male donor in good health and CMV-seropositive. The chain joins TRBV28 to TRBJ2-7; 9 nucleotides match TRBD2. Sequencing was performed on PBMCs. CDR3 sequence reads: CASTPEEASGTYEQYF. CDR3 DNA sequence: TGTGCCAGCACCCCCGAGGAGGCTAGCGGGACCTACGAGCAGTACTTC. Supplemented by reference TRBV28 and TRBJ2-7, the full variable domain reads DVKVTQSSRYLVKRTGEKVFLECVQDMDHENMFWYRQDPGLGLRLIYFSYDVKMKEKGDIPEGYSVSREKKERFSLILESASTNQTSMYLCASTPEEASGTYEQYFGPGTRLTVT.